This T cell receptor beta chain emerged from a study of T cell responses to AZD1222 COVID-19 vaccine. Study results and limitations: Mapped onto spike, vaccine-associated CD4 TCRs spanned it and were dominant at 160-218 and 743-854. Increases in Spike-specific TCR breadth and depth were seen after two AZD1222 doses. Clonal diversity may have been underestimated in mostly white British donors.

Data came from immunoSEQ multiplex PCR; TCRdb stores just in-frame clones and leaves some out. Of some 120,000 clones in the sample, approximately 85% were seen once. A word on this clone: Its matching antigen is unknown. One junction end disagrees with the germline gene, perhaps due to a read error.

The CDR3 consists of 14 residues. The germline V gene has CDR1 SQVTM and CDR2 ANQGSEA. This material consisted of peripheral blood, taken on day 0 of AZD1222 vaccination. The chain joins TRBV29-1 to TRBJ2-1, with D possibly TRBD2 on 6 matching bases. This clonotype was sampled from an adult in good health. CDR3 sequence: CSVEDAGRGNSRLF. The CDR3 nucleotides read TGCAGCGTTGAAGATGCGGGAAGGGGCAACTCCAGACTCTTC.